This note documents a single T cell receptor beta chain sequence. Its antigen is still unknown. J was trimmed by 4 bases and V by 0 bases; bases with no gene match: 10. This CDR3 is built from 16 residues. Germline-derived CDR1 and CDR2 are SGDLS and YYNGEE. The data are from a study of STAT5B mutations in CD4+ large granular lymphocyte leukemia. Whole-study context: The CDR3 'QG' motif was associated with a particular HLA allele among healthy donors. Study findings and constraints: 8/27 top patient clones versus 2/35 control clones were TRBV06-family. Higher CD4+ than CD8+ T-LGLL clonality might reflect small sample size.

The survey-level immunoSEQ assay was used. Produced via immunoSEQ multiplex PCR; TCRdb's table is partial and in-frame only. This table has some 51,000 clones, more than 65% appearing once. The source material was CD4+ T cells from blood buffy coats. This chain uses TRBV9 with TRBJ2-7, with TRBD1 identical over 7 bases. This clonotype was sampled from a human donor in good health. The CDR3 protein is CASSVEGRGSVYEQYF. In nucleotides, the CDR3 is TGTGCCAGCAGCGTAGAAGGCAGGGGGTCGGTATACGAGCAGTACTTC.